This section outlines one T cell receptor beta chain sequence together with its context. The source of the sample is a study of a mutant IDH1 vaccine in newly diagnosed glioma. Whole-study context: Beforehand, treatment had been radiotherapy, temozolomide, or both; the majority received both.

This CDR3 has 16 amino acids. The germline V gene encodes CDR1 MNHEY and CDR2 SMNVEV (reference sequence). The J segment lost 4 bases and the V segment lost 3 bases, leaving 7 bases of the junction unmatched. Measured with immunoSEQ multiplex PCR; TCRdb has only the in-frame clones, and not every one. The table shows 45,000 to 55,000 clones, with roughly 89% occurring only once. The time point was: baseline, week 1 (first vaccination visit). Treatment specified: pre-vaccination baseline after standard-of-care therapy. The clonotype comes from a man in his forties with glioma. The sequencing here drew on PBMCs, taken from a glioma patient treated with radiotherapy, temozolomide or both. This chain connects TRBV27 to TRBJ2-7; 12 bases agree with TRBD2. The DNA for the CDR3 is TGTGCCAGCAGTTTCCTAGCGGGAGGGCCGGGGTACGAGCAGTACTTC. Amino acids: CASSFLAGGPGYEQYF.